The 21 T cell receptor beta chains given below trace back to one sample, sequenced in a study of blood T cell repertoires in COVID-19. Here immunoSEQ multiplex PCR was the method, and the copy in TCRdb shows in-frame clones only, minus some. The table records tens of thousands of clones, 90% to 95% of them present only once. Sequencing used peripheral blood. These receptors all stem from a human donor in a cohort sampled during active COVID-19.

In regard to this clone: The junction shows a germline mismatch at one end, possibly a read error. The CDR3: CASSYSGGGYTF. The CDR3 region has the DNA TGTGCCAGCAGCTACTCCGGGGGTGGCTACACCTTC. The V gene is TRBV6-2 or TRBV6-3, the J gene TRBJ1-2, with D perhaps TRBD1 (5 bases). Germline V lookup: CDR1 MNHEY, CDR2 SVGEGT. The CDR3 loop spans 12 amino acids.

The genes are TRBV18 and TRBJ1-1, with D tentatively TRBD1 (5 bases). This CDR3 is 15 amino acids long. V lost 1 base, J lost 3 bases, and 12 bases lay in between. CDR1 is KGHSH, CDR2 LQKENI, per germline. The CDR3 DNA reads TGTGCCAGCTCACCACGCCAGGGTTCCGACACTGAAGCTTTCTTT. The encoded protein is CASSPRQGSDTEAFF. Full variable domain (outside the CDR3, taken from reference TRBV18 and TRBJ1-1): NAGVMQNPRHLVRRRGQEARLRCSPMKGHSHVYWYRQLPEEGLKFMVYLQKENIIDESGMPKERFSAEFPKEGPSILRIQQVVRGDSAAYFCASSPRQGSDTEAFFGQGTRLTVV.

The J gene is TRBJ2-5, the V gene TRBV5-6, with TRBD1 matching over 7 bases. The CDR3 runs to 14 residues. The V gene's germline CDR1 is SGHDT and CDR2 YYEEEE. The ends lost 4 bases at V and 2 bases at J; junction bases unmatched: 5. The CDR3 protein is CASSKDRYQETQYF. Written as DNA, the CDR3 is TGTGCCAGCAGCAAGGACAGGTATCAAGAGACCCAGTACTTC.

The CDR3 nucleotides are TGCAGCGTTGGGCGGGAGTACGAAAAACTGTTTTTT. This gives the protein CSVGREYEKLFF. The chain employs TRBV29-1 and TRBJ1-4; D gene ambiguous. In germline, CDR1 is SQVTM, CDR2 ANQGSEA. V lost 4 bases and J 8 bases, leaving 11 bases between the germline ends. This CDR3 is 12 amino acids long.

The chain joins TRBV21-1 to TRBJ2-7; the tabulated D call, TRBD2, remains unverified against the DNA. TRBV21-1 has pseudogene status. This CDR3 is 16 amino acids long. CDR3 DNA sequence: TGTGCCAGCAGCACCTCTAGCGGGAGGGCCTTTAGCGAGCAGTACTTC. Translating gives CASSTSSGRAFSEQYF.

J is TRBJ2-1 and V is TRBV5-1, with 9 bases that match TRBD2. The CDR3 length is 14 residues. CDR1 is SGHRS, CDR2 YFSETQ, per germline. Germline trimming cut 4 bases from V and 3 bases from J; bases unmatched to any gene: 2. In DNA, the CDR3 is TGCGCCAGCAGCCCGACTAGCGGCTACAATGAGCAGTTCTTC. Translation: CASSPTSGYNEQFF.

The genes are TRBV15 and TRBJ2-5, with D possibly TRBD2 on 6 matching bases. Germline V gene data show CDR1 as LNHNV and CDR2 as YYDKDF (reference sequence). CDR3 size: 15 residues. V shed 0 bases and J shed 5 bases, with 13 bases lying between them. The CDR3 DNA reads TGTGCCACCAGCAGAGACACGGGAGTAGGGGAGACCCAGTACTTC. Translated: CATSRDTGVGETQYF.

This chain links TRBV28 with TRBJ1-4, with TRBD1 as a possible D gene (6 bases). The CDR3 extends over 16 amino acids. Trimming took 1 base from V and 10 from J, leaving 19 bases between them. CDR1 is MDHEN and CDR2 is SYDVKM in the germline V gene. CDR3 DNA sequence: TGTGCCAGCAGTTTATCAGTCACAGGGTTGAGGGGAAAACTGTTTTTT. Translating it yields CASSLSVTGLRGKLFF. The full variable domain, with the rest looked up from reference TRBV28 and TRBJ1-4, is DVKVTQSSRYLVKRTGEKVFLECVQDMDHENMFWYRQDPGLGLRLIYFSYDVKMKEKGDIPEGYSVSREKKERFSLILESASTNQTSMYLCASSLSVTGLRGKLFFGSGTQLSVL.

This clone was picked up one time. This rearrangement joins TRBV28 to TRBJ1-2; D is perhaps TRBD1 (5 bases). The germline V gene has CDR1 MDHEN and CDR2 SYDVKM. The CDR3 extends over 14 amino acids. The ends were cut back, 8 bases at V and 4 bases at J, with 17 bases in the middle. The DNA of the CDR3 is TGTGCCAGCGGTCCCGGTTCGGGGGTCTATGGCTACACCTTC. The encoded protein is CASGPGSGVYGYTF.

The rearrangement uses TRBV9 and TRBJ2-7, with 7 bases matching TRBD1. Looked up from germline, CDR1 is SGDLS and CDR2 is YYNGEE. The CDR3 length is 15 residues. V was pared by 4 bases and J by 0 bases, with 7 bases of the junction left unmatched. CDR3 region: CASSTSRDSSYEQYF. CDR3 coding DNA: TGTGCCAGCAGCACCAGCAGGGACAGCTCCTACGAGCAGTACTTC. Full variable domain (missing parts from reference TRBV9 and TRBJ2-7): DSGVTQTPKHLITATGQRVTLRCSPRSGDLSVYWYQQSLDQGLQFLIQYYNGEERAKGNILERFSAQQFPDLHSELNLSSLELGDSALYFCASSTSRDSSYEQYFGPGTRLTVT.

The gene calls are TRBV29-1 and TRBJ2-7; tentatively, D is TRBD1 (5 bases). Trimming took 5 bases from V and 3 from J, leaving 11 bases between them. Germline V gives CDR1 SQVTM, CDR2 ANQGSEA. This CDR3 comprises 12 residues. The CDR3 DNA follows: TGCAGCGTTTCGCAGGGTTACTACGAGCAGTACTTC. Protein sequence: CSVSQGYYEQYF.

This clone was seen once. The chain couples TRBV14 to TRBJ2-7; 7 bases are a match to TRBD2. V shed 4 bases, J shed 4 bases, and the junction held 13 bases outside the gene matches. CDR3 length equals 16 residues. Germline V gene data show CDR1 as SGHDN and CDR2 as FVKESK. The DNA for the CDR3 is TGTGCCAGCAGCCCGCCAGGAACTAGCGTACGGTACGAGCAGTACTTC. It translates to CASSPPGTSVRYEQYF. The whole variable domain, filled in from reference TRBV14 and TRBJ2-7, reads EAGVTQFPSHSVIEKGQTVTLRCDPISGHDNLYWYRRVMGKEIKFLLHFVKESKQDESGMPNNRFLAERTGGTYSTLKVQPAELEDSGVYFCASSPPGTSVRYEQYFGPGTRLTVT.

The chain combines TRBV9 with TRBJ1-5, with D unclear. Trimming took 3 bases from V and 5 from J, leaving 9 bases between them. CDR1 and CDR2 from the germline V gene are SGDLS and YYNGEE. This CDR3 has 13 amino acids. The CDR3 spells CASSAGGDQPQHF. The CDR3 DNA follows: TGTGCCAGCAGCGCCGGAGGAGATCAGCCCCAGCATTTT. Supplemented by reference TRBV9 and TRBJ1-5, the full variable domain reads DSGVTQTPKHLITATGQRVTLRCSPRSGDLSVYWYQQSLDQGLQFLIQYYNGEERAKGNILERFSAQQFPDLHSELNLSSLELGDSALYFCASSAGGDQPQHFGDGTRLSIL.

The J gene is TRBJ1-5, the V gene TRBV6-5; no firm D call. Germline assignment: CDR1 MNHEY and CDR2 SVGAGI. Trimming stripped 6 bases from V and 2 bases from J, with 8 bases between. The CDR3 runs to 13 residues. The CDR3 protein is CASSSEGNQPQHF. CDR3 bases: TGTGCCAGCAGCTCAGAAGGCAATCAGCCCCAGCATTTT.

The chain recombines TRBV7-9 with TRBJ1-3, with D tentatively TRBD1 (6 bases). Germline-derived CDR1 and CDR2 are SEHNR and FQNEAQ (reference sequence). This CDR3 has 15 residues. The V and J ends lost 7 bases and 1 base respectively, with 14 bases between them. CDR3 sequence (DNA): TGTGCCAGCAACCAATTAGGGGGTTCTGGAAACACCATATATTTT. Translated: CASNQLGGSGNTIYF.

The chain couples TRBV6-6 to TRBJ1-2, with D tentatively TRBD1 (5 bases). The CDR3 has 15 residues. V lost 6 bases and J 3 bases, leaving 17 bases between the germline ends. Per the germline V gene, CDR1 is MNHNY and CDR2 is SVGAGI (reference sequence). The DNA of the CDR3 is TGTGCCAGCAGACCCTCTACAGGAGGGGACTATGGCTACACCTTC. It specifies CASRPSTGGDYGYTF.

This clone was recorded only once. The chain recombines TRBV4-1 with TRBJ2-1, with D possibly being TRBD1 (6 bases). V shed 1 base and J shed 7 bases, with 17 bases lying between them. CDR3 length: 16 residues. The germline CDR1 and CDR2 sequences are MGHRA and YSYEKL. CDR3 residues: CASSQGDSQGWNEQFF. As DNA, the CDR3 is TGCGCCAGCAGCCAAGGGGATAGTCAGGGGTGGAATGAGCAGTTCTTC.

This chain joins TRBV29-1 and TRBJ1-1; no reliable D call. CDR3 length: 13 amino acids. Germline V gene lookup returns CDR1 SQVTM and CDR2 ANQGSEA. V was cut by 4 bases and J by 1 base, with 10 bases left in between. As DNA, the CDR3 is TGCAGCGTTGCGGGGAAACCGAACACTGAAGCTTTCTTT. The encoded protein is CSVAGKPNTEAFF. Looking up the rest from reference TRBV29-1 and TRBJ1-1 gives the full variable domain: SAVISQKPSRDICQRGTSLTIQCQVDSQVTMMFWYRQQPGQSLTLIATANQGSEATYESGFVIDKFPISRPNLTFSTLTVSNMSPEDSSIYLCSVAGKPNTEAFFGQGTRLTVV.

The chain is built from TRBV7-8 and TRBJ1-3; D is uncertain. The germline V gene has CDR1 SGHVS and CDR2 FQNEAQ. Trimming removed 5 bases from V and 0 bases from J, with 11 bases in between. The CDR3 extends over 15 amino acids. The CDR3 region is CASSVRVPSGNTIYF. The CDR3 nucleotides are TGTGCCAGCAGCGTTAGAGTACCCTCTGGAAACACCATATATTTT.

The J gene is TRBJ2-2, the V gene TRBV30; possible D gene TRBD2, 5 bases. The CDR3 runs to 15 residues. Between the trimmed V and J ends, which lost 4 bases and 2 bases, there was a span of 14 bases. Germline loops: CDR1 GTSNPN, CDR2 SVGIG (reference sequence). The CDR3 DNA reads as TGTGCCTGGAATTTAGCGAACTCCAACACCGGGGAGCTGTTTTTT. Translating gives CAWNLANSNTGELFF.

The table lists this clone with a count of one. The chain combines TRBV11-3 with TRBJ2-1; a weak D match, TRBD1 (6 bases). This CDR3 region has 15 residues. The V end lost 3 bases, the J end lost 6 bases, and 15 bases lay between the germline ends. The germline CDR1 and CDR2 sequences are SGHNT and YENEEA. For the CDR3, the DNA is TGTGCCAGCAGCTTTGGGTTCCTCAGGGGCAATGAGCAGTTCTTC. This sequence encodes CASSFGFLRGNEQFF.